This entry lists 15 T cell receptor beta chains sequenced from one sample in a study of blood T cell repertoires in COVID-19. This table comes from immunoSEQ multiplex PCR, and its TCRdb copy is limited to in-frame clones, with some not included. The sample lists 300,000 to 400,000 clones, approximately 89% occurring once. Material: peripheral blood. These receptors were obtained from a woman aged 18-29 years who had recovered from COVID-19.

This chain connects TRBV6-2 or TRBV6-3 to TRBJ2-2; TRBD2 agrees at 15 bases. Germline V CDR1 and CDR2: MNHEY, SVGEGT. V was pared by 0 bases and J by 1 base, with 3 bases of the junction left unmatched. This CDR3 contains 19 residues. CDR3 amino acids: CASSYSGTSGRLNTGELFF. The CDR3 coding sequence is TGTGCCAGCAGTTACTCGGGGACTAGCGGGAGGCTGAACACCGGGGAGCTGTTTTTT.

V gene TRBV7-8 combines with J gene TRBJ2-7; 14 nucleotides match TRBD2. Germline V lookup: CDR1 SGHVS, CDR2 FQNEAQ. The CDR3 has 15 amino acids. Trimming removed 6 bases from V and 6 bases from J; junction bases left unmatched: 7. Here the CDR3 DNA reads TGTGCCAGCAGTCCGGGACTAGCGGGAGTGGTCGAGCAGTACGTC. As protein: CASSPGLAGVVEQYV.

This chain connects TRBV19 to TRBJ1-2; 7 bases are shared with TRBD1. The CDR3 is 14 residues long. Per the germline V gene, CDR1 is LNHDA and CDR2 is SQIVND (reference sequence). Unmatched junction bases numbered 4, after V lost 3 bases and J lost 3 bases. CDR3 amino acids: CASSIRGFDYGYTF. The CDR3 DNA is TGTGCCAGTAGTATCAGGGGGTTTGACTATGGCTACACCTTC.

This clone was picked up one time. The chain recombines TRBV2 with TRBJ2-3, with 8 bases that match TRBD1. Germline CDR1 SNHLY, CDR2 FYNNEI. J gave up 3 bases and V 6 bases, and 5 bases lay outside the gene matches. CDR3 length equals 14 residues. The CDR3 spells CASRAGGGTDTQYF. The CDR3 DNA follows: TGTGCCAGCAGGGCAGGGGGCGGGACAGATACGCAGTATTTT.

The gene calls are TRBV5-5 and TRBJ2-3; D unclear. This CDR3 spans 13 amino acids. The germline V and J ends were trimmed by 0 bases and 6 bases, with 8 bases remaining between them. Looked up from germline, CDR1 is SGHKS and CDR2 is YYEKEE (reference sequence). The chain's CDR3 is CASSLGARDTQYF. In DNA, the CDR3 is TGTGCCAGCAGCTTGGGTGCCCGGGATACGCAGTATTTT.

The chain links TRBV19 to TRBJ1-5; maybe TRBD1 (5 bases). Germline V gene sequence: CDR1 LNHDA, CDR2 SQIVND (reference sequence). This CDR3 is 17 amino acids long. V lost 5 bases and J lost 4, with 21 bases in between. The CDR3 DNA follows: TGTGCCAGTAGTCTCTCTGTGGGGGGAGGCAAGAATCAGCCCCAGCATTTT. This encodes CASSLSVGGGKNQPQHF.

The chain links TRBV7-9 to TRBJ1-1; TRBD1 matches 7 bases. After removal of 5 bases from V and 1 base from J, the junction contained 7 bases not matched to a gene. The CDR3 is 15 residues long. Germline CDR1 reads SEHNR; CDR2 reads FQNEAQ (reference sequence). CDR3 protein: CASSLTGTANTEAFF. The CDR3 coding sequence is TGTGCCAGCAGCCTCACCGGGACAGCGAACACTGAAGCTTTCTTT.

With respect to this clone: Mismatch with germline at one junction end may stem from a read error. The rearrangement uses TRBV7-9 and TRBJ1-5; 9 positions agree with TRBD1. The germline CDR1 and CDR2 sequences are SEHNR and FQNEAQ (reference sequence). The CDR3 contains 16 residues. CDR3 residues: CASSLGGTGGKQPQHF. CDR3 in DNA: TGTGCCAGCAGCTTAGGAGGCACAGGGGGCAAACAGCCCCAGCATTTT.

This CDR3 is CASSILGGGEQFF. As DNA, the CDR3 is TGTGCCAGTAGTATATTAGGAGGAGGCGAGCAGTTCTTC. V usage is TRBV19 and J usage is TRBJ2-1; possibly TRBD2 for D (5 bases). Trimming cost V 2 bases and J 10 bases, with 12 bases left between them. Germline V lookup: CDR1 LNHDA, CDR2 SQIVND (reference sequence). The CDR3 is made up of 13 amino acids.

The rearrangement uses TRBV11-3 and TRBJ2-3, with 9 bases lining up with TRBD2. CDR1 and CDR2 from the germline V gene are SGHNT and YENEEA. CDR3 size: 16 residues. The junction had 10 bases not matched to a gene; V was cut back by 4 bases and J by 5 bases. This CDR3 reads CASSSRVAGDLDTQYF. DNA for the CDR3: TGTGCCAGCAGCTCCAGGGTAGCGGGAGACCTAGATACGCAGTATTTT.

The J gene is TRBJ2-1, the V gene TRBV5-1; D is unclear. V was trimmed by 4 bases and J by 5 bases, leaving 10 bases between them. Germline CDR1 SGHRS, CDR2 YFSETQ. The CDR3 is 13 amino acids. The CDR3 loop reads CASSLSLNNEQFF. The CDR3 region has the DNA TGCGCCAGCAGCCTATCCTTGAACAATGAGCAGTTCTTC.

This sequence joins TRBV7-8 and TRBJ2-1; TRBD1 matches 7 bases. V shed 5 bases and J 9 bases; nucleotides not matched to a gene: 7. The length of the CDR3 is 13 residues. In germline, CDR1 is SGHVS, CDR2 FQNEAQ. The chain's CDR3 is CASSRTGVREQFF. The CDR3 DNA reads as TGTGCCAGCAGCCGAACAGGGGTTCGTGAGCAGTTCTTC.

This clone was counted once. The gene calls are TRBV7-2 and TRBJ2-1; 7 nucleotides line up with TRBD2. Looked up from germline, CDR1 is SGHTA and CDR2 is FQGNSA. This CDR3 is built from 13 residues. Unmatched junction bases numbered 7, after V lost 6 bases and J lost 8 bases. CDR3 region: CASSHSGYDEQFF. The CDR3 region has the DNA TGTGCCAGCAGTCATAGCGGGTACGATGAGCAGTTCTTC.

The V call is TRBV21-1, the J call TRBJ2-1; TRBD2 is the table's D call and was not checked against the DNA. TRBV21-1 is noted as a pseudogene. The CDR3 covers 21 residues. DNA of the CDR3: TGTGCCAGCAGCAAAGCCCCACGGACTAGCGGGAGACTGGGGTGCTACAATGAGCAGTTCTTC. Translated, it gives CASSKAPRTSGRLGCYNEQFF.

The chain recombines TRBV11-2 with TRBJ2-1; D unresolved. The CDR3 consists of 15 residues. Trimming took off 1 base at V and 4 bases at J, with 11 bases between the two ends. Looked up from germline, CDR1 is SGHAT and CDR2 is FQNNGV. CDR3 residues: CASSLALSLYNEQFF. CDR3 bases: TGTGCCAGCAGCTTAGCCCTTTCCCTGTACAATGAGCAGTTCTTC.